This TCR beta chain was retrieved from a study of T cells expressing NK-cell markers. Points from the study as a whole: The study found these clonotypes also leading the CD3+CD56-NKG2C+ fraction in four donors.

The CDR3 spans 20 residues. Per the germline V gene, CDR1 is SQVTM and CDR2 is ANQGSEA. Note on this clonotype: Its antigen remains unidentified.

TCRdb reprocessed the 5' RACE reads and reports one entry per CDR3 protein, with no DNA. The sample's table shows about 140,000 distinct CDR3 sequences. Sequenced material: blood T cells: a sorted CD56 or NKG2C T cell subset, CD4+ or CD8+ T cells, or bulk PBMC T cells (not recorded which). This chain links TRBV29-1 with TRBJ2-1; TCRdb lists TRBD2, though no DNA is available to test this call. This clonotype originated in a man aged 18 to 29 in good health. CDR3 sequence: CSVEGVVLAGGRGTYNEQFF.